Described below is a single T cell receptor beta chain sequence and its context. Its cognate antigen has yet to be identified. No clone much larger than this one lies a single base away; base qualities are absent. This entry is derived from a study of Graves' ophthalmopathy and Graves' hyperthyroidism (dated by TCRdb to the late 2010s). For the wider study: Peripheral blood samples were taken at the time of initial diagnosis, before any treatment was given. In over 5 hyperthyroidism patients, the T-cell repertoires found in thyroid tissue were compared with those found in blood. The 85 to 100 discovery patients were randomly split 7:3 into training and test sets. In total, around 140 blood samples were TCR-sequenced: fewer than 50 ophthalmopathy, some 75 hyperthyroidism and approximately 17 hyperthyroidism-to-ophthalmopathy patients. The study used signatures of the TCR beta repertoire to tell Graves' ophthalmopathy apart from Graves' hyperthyroidism and to predict which patients would progress to ophthalmopathy. To explore V-J signatures distinguishing ophthalmopathy from hyperthyroidism, a discovery set of 100 patients (more than 40 ophthalmopathy, over 55 stable hyperthyroidism) was enrolled. After sampling, hyperthyroidism patients received methimazole starting at 30 mg daily, and ophthalmopathy patients received high-dose intravenous methylprednisolone. An independent validation cohort comprised some 19 hyperthyroidism patients and 15 to 17 patients who later progressed from hyperthyroidism to ophthalmopathy. Overall results and qualifications from the work: No statistical method was used to predetermine the sample size, and group allocation was not hidden from the investigators. Most expanded thyroid clonotypes with a frequency above 0.001 also appeared in blood, which suggests that blood repertoires may reflect the immune response in the thyroid. The 13-signature model separated ophthalmopathy from stable hyperthyroidism with approximately 85% sensitivity and 81% to 82% specificity in cross-validation, and 80%/75% in the test set. In validation, the model predicted ophthalmopathy progression with 70.59% sensitivity and about 73% specificity; some 13 predicted patients were CT-confirmed with GO in a median of approximately 6.5 months.

The CDR3 covers 16 residues, taking in both the cysteine and the phenylalanine. Solely the CDR3 DNA is kept, with 48 bases framed from the first base. Germline trimming amounts to 0 bases on V and 6 bases on J, with 6 as the count of junction bases outside the gene matches. The germline V gene encodes CDR1 SGHRS and CDR2 YFSETQ. Stable hyperthyroidism was defined as no progression to ophthalmopathy within 18 months of follow-up. The hyperthyroidism patients were 18 to 65 years old and newly diagnosed, with a disease duration of less than 2 months. Anyone with other autoimmune diseases, uncontrolled infections, pregnancy or lactation was excluded from the study. Diagnosis relied on clinical symptoms, serum thyroxine, TRAb, thyroid ultrasound and orbital computed tomography. Using Ficoll-Paque density gradient centrifugation, PBMCs were isolated from 9.5 to 10 ml of fresh peripheral blood. Total RNA was extracted using Trizol reagent, and RNA quality was checked on an Agilent 2100 Bioanalyzer.

TCR beta CDR3 regions were amplified from RNA transcripts for repertoire sequencing. The first round of RT-PCR was done with HTBI primers and the Qiagen OneStep RT-PCR kit, and was followed by a second round of multiplex PCR, then size selection and purification. Sequencing of the libraries was carried out on an Illumina HiSeq2000 in paired-end mode with 100 bp reads. As for the original processing: SOAPnuke was used to process the reads, throwing out any read that had adapters, had uncalled bases, had a mean Phred below 15, or lacked an exact constant-primer or identifier match. COPE v1.2.5 was used to merge the high-quality paired reads. Each unique nucleotide sequence was treated as a clonotype, and MiTCR v1.1 was used to align the clonotypes to the IMGT TRB V, D and J references. Only V-J combinations with frequency above 0.0001 were analysed, covering around 99% of repertoires. For each V-J combination, a TCR clonal expansion and chaos score was defined as F50 clonal expansion divided by the chaos observed in the TCRdist matrix. Welch's t-statistics and random forest were used to reduce the features to about 12 V-J combinations, which were then used as input to a naive Bayes classifier. The Morisita-Horn index was used to measure how similar the thyroid and blood repertoires were. TCRdb took the public reads, trimmed them with fastp at Q25, ran MiXCR for clone calling and kept in-frame beta chains. Merged by CDR3 protein, the rows form single entries marked with the most common genes and DNA. The V and J calls and clone size come from TCRdb's table, not from the authors' own analysis. For this sample there are some 410,000 distinct CDR3 sequences; around 21% appear just once. The ten largest clones capture under 3% of the sample.

The receptor's source is a woman between 18 and 29 years old with stable Graves' hyperthyroidism. Donor details come from another sample of the same person, matched by shared clones. Sequencing was performed on peripheral blood. The sequence is built from TRBV5-1 and TRBJ1-5, with 10 bases aligning to TRBD1. The sequenced DNA is TGCGCCAGCAGCTTGGCCCCGACAGGGGGCTCTCAGCCCCAGCATTTT. It translates as CASSLAPTGGSQPQHF.